Below, 10 T cell receptor beta chains from the same sample are listed, as sequenced in a study of shared clonotypes between healthy human individuals (dated by TCRdb to between 2020 and 2021). The receptor library was made with the immunoSEQ multiplex PCR assay. TCRdb limited this immuneACCESS table to in-frame rearrangements with V and J called. A share of clones is missing; checked studies link under half to unresolved V genes, and the rest is unexplained. The sample has about 2.1 million clones on record, around 95% of them singletons. Around 1.7% of the sample belongs to the ten largest clones. For the CD8 naive samples, CD45RO-negative cells were positively selected for CCR7, yielding a CD45RA+CCR7+ population from which TemRA cells were excluded. Source material: naive CD8+ T cells from PBMCs. Per the publication, the cell subset or site label means: CD45RA+CCR7+. The receptors here all came from a man younger than 35 in good health. Some clones in this sample may be carry-over from other donors' samples.

On this clone: The same CDR3 is also encoded by other DNA sequences in this sample. The J gene is TRBJ2-1, the V gene TRBV11-2; D remains unclear. The length of the CDR3 is 15 residues. Trimming took 1 base from V and 0 from J, leaving 7 bases between them. CDR1 and CDR2 from the germline V gene are SGHAT and FQNNGV. CDR3 region: CASSLARSSYNEQFF. CDR3 bases: TGTGCCAGCAGCTTAGCTCGCAGCTCCTACAATGAGCAGTTCTTC.

In this sample, this clone turned up once. This chain connects TRBV5-6 to TRBJ2-2; TRBD2 is a possible D gene (5 bases). V was shortened by 4 bases and J by 2 bases, with 15 bases between the two germline ends. The CDR3 has 16 residues. Per germline, CDR1 SGHDT and CDR2 YYEEEE. In nucleotides, the CDR3 is TGTGCCAGCAGCGTTTACCCAGCGGTAAACACCGGGGAGCTGTTTTTT. Its protein is CASSVYPAVNTGELFF.

J is TRBJ2-2 and V is TRBV10-1; a weak D match, TRBD1 (5 bases). The CDR3 is made up of 12 amino acids. The V gene's germline CDR1 is WNHNN and CDR2 SYGVQD (reference sequence). The CDR3 DNA follows: TGCGGGGTCCAGGGCGGAACCGGGGAGCTGTTTTTT. Residues: CGVQGGTGELFF.

V gene TRBV6-5 combines with J gene TRBJ1-1, with unresolved D. V shed 0 bases and J shed 5 bases, with 16 bases lying between them. Per germline, CDR1 MNHEY and CDR2 SVGAGI. CDR3 size: 16 residues. The CDR3 region has the DNA TGTGCCAGCAGTTACTCGCCGTTAATGGGGTCTACTGAAGCTTTCTTT. Amino acids: CASSYSPLMGSTEAFF.

About this clone itself: This same CDR3 is encoded by further DNA sequences in the sample. The V and J genes are TRBV28 and TRBJ2-7; the D gene is possibly TRBD2 (6 bases). V was cut by 7 bases and J by 0 bases, with 10 bases left in between. The CDR3 runs 13 residues. Per germline, CDR1 MDHEN and CDR2 SYDVKM. The CDR3 protein is CASNRGSSYEQYF. The CDR3 nucleotides read TGTGCCAGCAACCGGGGGAGCTCCTACGAGCAGTACTTC.

This clone showed up just once. This chain connects TRBV5-1 to TRBJ1-1, with TRBD1 matching 9 bases. Germline V gives CDR1 SGHRS, CDR2 YFSETQ. V dropped 3 bases and J dropped 5; count of bases not matched to a gene: 11. The CDR3 is made up of 16 amino acids. For the CDR3, the DNA is TGCGCCAGCAGCTGGGGACAGGGCGGGAAGGGGACTGAAGCTTTCTTT. It encodes CASSWGQGGKGTEAFF.

The V and J genes are TRBV9 and TRBJ1-4; D is ambiguous. The germline CDR1 and CDR2 sequences are SGDLS and YYNGEE. Trimming took off 7 bases at V and 2 bases at J, with 15 bases between the two ends. This CDR3 is 15 amino acids long. CDR3 DNA sequence: TGTGCCAGCGCCCCGGAGGGTCGTACTAATGAAAAACTGTTTTTT. It encodes CASAPEGRTNEKLFF. Full variable domain (outside the CDR3, taken from reference TRBV9 and TRBJ1-4): DSGVTQTPKHLITATGQRVTLRCSPRSGDLSVYWYQQSLDQGLQFLIQYYNGEERAKGNILERFSAQQFPDLHSELNLSSLELGDSALYFCASAPEGRTNEKLFFGSGTQLSVL.

This CDR3 reads CAWSPTSGAYNEQFF. DNA for the CDR3: TGTGCCTGGTCTCCGACTAGCGGAGCATACAATGAGCAGTTCTTC. The chain links TRBV30 to TRBJ2-1; 9 bases are a match to TRBD2. Losses at the gene ends were 5 bases for V and 4 bases for J; bases not matched to a gene: 9. In germline, CDR1 is GTSNPN, CDR2 SVGIG (reference sequence). The CDR3 runs 15 residues.

The chain uses TRBV7-9 and TRBJ1-2, with D uncertain. In germline, CDR1 is SEHNR, CDR2 FQNEAQ (reference sequence). V was clipped by 4 bases and J by 4 bases, with 7 bases between them. The CDR3 is 12 amino acids. The CDR3 DNA reads as TGTGCCAGCAGCTCCCTCCCCTATGGCTACACCTTC. This gives the protein CASSSLPYGYTF.

The DNA for the CDR3 is TGTGCCAGCAGCCCACGACAGGTTTCTGAAGCTTTCTTT. Translation gives CASSPRQVSEAFF. This chain joins TRBV9 and TRBJ1-1, with D perhaps matching TRBD1 (6 bases). Germline V gives CDR1 SGDLS, CDR2 YYNGEE. The CDR3 spans 13 residues. Trimming removed 4 bases from V and 6 bases from J, with 13 bases in between.